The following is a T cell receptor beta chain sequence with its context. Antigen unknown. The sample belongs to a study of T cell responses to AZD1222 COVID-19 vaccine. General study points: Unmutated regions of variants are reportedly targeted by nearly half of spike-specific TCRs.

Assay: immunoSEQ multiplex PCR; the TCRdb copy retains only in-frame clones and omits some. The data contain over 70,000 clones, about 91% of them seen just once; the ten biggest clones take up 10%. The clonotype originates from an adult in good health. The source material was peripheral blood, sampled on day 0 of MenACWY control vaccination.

The CDR3 sequence is CASSQGPQLYGYTF. In nucleotides, the CDR3 is TGTGCCAGCAGCCAAGGACCGCAACTCTATGGCTACACCTTC. This chain links TRBV3-1 (or the pseudogene TRBV3-2) with TRBJ1-2; no reliable D call. Trimming removed 1 base at V and 4 bases at J, with 10 bases between. This CDR3 has 14 amino acids. Germline V gives CDR1 LGHDT, CDR2 YNNKEL (reference sequence).